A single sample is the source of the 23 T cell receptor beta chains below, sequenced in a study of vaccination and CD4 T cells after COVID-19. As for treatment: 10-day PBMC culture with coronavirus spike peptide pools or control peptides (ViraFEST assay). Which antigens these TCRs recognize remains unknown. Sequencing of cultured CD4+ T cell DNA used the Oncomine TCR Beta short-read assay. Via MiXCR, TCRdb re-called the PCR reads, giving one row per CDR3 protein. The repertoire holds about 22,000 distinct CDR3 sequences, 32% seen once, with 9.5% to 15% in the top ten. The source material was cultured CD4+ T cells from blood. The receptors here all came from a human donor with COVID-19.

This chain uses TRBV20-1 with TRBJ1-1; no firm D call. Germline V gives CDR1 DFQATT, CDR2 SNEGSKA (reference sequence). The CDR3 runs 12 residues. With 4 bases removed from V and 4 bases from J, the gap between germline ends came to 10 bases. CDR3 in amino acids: CSAKAALTEAFF. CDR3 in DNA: TGCAGTGCTAAGGCAGCCCTCACTGAAGCTTTCTTT.

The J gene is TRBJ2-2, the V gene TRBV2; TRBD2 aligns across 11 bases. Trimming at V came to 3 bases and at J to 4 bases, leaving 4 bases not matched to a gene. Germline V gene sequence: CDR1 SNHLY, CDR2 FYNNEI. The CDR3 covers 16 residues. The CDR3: CASSDSGGARTGELFF. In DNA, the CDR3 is TGTGCCAGCAGTGATAGCGGGGGGGCCCGCACCGGGGAGCTGTTTTTT.

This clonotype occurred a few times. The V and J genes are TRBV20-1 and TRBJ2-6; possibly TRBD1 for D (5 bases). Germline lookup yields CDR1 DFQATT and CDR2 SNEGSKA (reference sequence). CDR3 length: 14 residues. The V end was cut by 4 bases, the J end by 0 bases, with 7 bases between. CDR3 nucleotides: TGCAGTGCTATGACAGACTCTGGGGCCAACGTCCTGACTTTC. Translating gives CSAMTDSGANVLTF.

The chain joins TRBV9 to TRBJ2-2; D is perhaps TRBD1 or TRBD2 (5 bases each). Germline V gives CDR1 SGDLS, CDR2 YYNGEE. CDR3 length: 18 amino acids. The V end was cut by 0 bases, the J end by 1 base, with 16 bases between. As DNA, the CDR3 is TGTGCCAGCAGCGTAGCCTCCGTTGGGGGTAGGAACACCGGGGAGCTGTTTTTT. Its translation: CASSVASVGGRNTGELFF.

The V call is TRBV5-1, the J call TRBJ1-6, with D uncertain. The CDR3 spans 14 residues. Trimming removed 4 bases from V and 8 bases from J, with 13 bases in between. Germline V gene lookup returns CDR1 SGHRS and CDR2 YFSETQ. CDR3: CASSAAGMDSPLHF. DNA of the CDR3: TGCGCCAGCAGCGCGGCGGGGATGGATTCACCCCTCCACTTT.

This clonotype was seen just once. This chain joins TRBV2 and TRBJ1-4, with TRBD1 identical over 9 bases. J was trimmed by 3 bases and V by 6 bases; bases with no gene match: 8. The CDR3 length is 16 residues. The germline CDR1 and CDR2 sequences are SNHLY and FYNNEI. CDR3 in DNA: TGTGCCAGCAGGACCGGGACAGGGTTTGCTAATGAAAAACTGTTTTTT. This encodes CASRTGTGFANEKLFF. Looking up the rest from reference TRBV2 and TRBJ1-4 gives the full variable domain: EPEVTQTPSHQVTQMGQEVILRCVPISNHLYFYWYRQILGQKVEFLVSFYNNEISEKSEIFDDQFSVERPDGSNFTLKIRSTKLEDSAMYFCASRTGTGFANEKLFFGSGTQLSVL.

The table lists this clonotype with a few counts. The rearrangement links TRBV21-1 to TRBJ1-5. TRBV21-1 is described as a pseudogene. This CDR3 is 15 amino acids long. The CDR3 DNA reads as TGTGCCAGCCTTTTTGACAAAACGGGCAATCAGCCCCAGCATTTT. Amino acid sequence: CASLFDKTGNQPQHF.

CDR3 protein: CSVEEGTGFTEAFF. CDR3 coding DNA: TGCAGCGTTGAAGAAGGGACAGGGTTTACTGAAGCTTTCTTT. The chain joins TRBV29-1 to TRBJ1-1, with 9 bases fitting TRBD1. This CDR3 spans 14 amino acids. V shed 0 bases and J 5 bases; nucleotides not matched to a gene: 4. Germline V lookup: CDR1 SQVTM, CDR2 ANQGSEA.

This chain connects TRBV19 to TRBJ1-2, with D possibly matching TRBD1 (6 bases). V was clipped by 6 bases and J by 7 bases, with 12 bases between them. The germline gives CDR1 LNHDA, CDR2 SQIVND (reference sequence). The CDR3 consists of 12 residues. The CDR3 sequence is CASRVPQGGYTF. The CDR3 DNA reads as TGTGCCAGTAGGGTTCCACAGGGTGGCTACACCTTC.

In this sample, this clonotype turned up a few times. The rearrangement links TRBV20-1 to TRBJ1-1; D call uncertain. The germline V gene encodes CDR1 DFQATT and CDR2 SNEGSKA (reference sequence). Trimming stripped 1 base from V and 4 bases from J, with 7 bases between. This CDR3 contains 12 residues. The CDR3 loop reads CSARGPATEAFF. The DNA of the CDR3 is TGCAGTGCTAGAGGGCCCGCCACTGAAGCTTTCTTT.

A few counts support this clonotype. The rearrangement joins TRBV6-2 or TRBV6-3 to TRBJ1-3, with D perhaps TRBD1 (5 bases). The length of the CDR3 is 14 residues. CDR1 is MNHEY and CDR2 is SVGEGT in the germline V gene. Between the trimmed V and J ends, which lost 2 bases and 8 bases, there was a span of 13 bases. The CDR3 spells CASSYGGSLDTIYF. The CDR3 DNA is TGTGCCAGCAGTTACGGGGGGAGTCTGGACACCATATATTTT.

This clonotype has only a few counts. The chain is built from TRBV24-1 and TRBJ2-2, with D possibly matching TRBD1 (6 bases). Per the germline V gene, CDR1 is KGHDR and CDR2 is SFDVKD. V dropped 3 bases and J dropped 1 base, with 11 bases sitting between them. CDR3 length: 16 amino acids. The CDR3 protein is CATSDPTGGNTGELFF. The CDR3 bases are TGTGCCACCAGTGATCCGACAGGCGGGAACACCGGGGAGCTGTTTTTT.

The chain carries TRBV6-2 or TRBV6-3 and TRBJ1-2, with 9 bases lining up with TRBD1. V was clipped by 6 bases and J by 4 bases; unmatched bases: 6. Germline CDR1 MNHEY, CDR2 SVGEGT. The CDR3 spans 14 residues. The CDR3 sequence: CASRAGQGVYGYTF. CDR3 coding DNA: TGTGCCAGCAGAGCGGGACAGGGTGTCTATGGCTACACCTTC.

CDR3 nucleotides: TGCAGTGCCGCCATGGGGGGGCCCCTCCACTTT. Translating gives CSAAMGGPLHF. The chain joins TRBV20-1 to TRBJ1-6; a weak D match, TRBD1 (5 bases). Germline CDR1 is DFQATT and CDR2 is SNEGSKA (reference sequence). This CDR3 region has 11 residues. The V end was cut by 6 bases, the J end by 13 bases, with 13 bases between.

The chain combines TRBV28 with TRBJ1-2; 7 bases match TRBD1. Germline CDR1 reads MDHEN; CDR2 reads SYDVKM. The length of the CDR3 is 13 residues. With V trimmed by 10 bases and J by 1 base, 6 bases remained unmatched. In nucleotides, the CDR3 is TGTGCCACTTCGACAGGGATTAACTATGGCTACACCTTC. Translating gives CATSTGINYGYTF.

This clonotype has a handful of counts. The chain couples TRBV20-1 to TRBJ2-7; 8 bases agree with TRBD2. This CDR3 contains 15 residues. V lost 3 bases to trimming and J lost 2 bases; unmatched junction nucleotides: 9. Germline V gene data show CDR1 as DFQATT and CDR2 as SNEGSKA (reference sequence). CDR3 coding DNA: TGCAGTGCTAGTTTCGGGGGGGCCGGCGCCTACGAGCAGTACTTC. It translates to CSASFGGAGAYEQYF.

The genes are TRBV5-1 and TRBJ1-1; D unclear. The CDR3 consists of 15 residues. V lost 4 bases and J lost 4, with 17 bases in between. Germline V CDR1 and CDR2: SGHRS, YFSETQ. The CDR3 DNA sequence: TGCGCCAGCAGCCCGTTGACCCAATTCAGCACTGAAGCTTTCTTT. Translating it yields CASSPLTQFSTEAFF.

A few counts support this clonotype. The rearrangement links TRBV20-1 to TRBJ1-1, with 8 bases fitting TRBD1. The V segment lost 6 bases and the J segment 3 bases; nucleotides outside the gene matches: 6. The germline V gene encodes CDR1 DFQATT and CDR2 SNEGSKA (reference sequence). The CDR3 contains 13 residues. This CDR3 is CSARQGPYTEAFF. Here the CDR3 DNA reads TGCAGTGCCCGACAGGGGCCCTACACTGAAGCTTTCTTT.

The CDR3 sequence is CASSKALAGGPLQETQYF. The CDR3 region has the DNA TGTGCCAGCAGCAAAGCCCTAGCGGGGGGGCCCCTCCAAGAGACCCAGTACTTC. The chain uses TRBV7-2 and TRBJ2-5; 12 bases are shared with TRBD2. The CDR3 extends over 18 amino acids. CDR1 and CDR2 from the germline V gene are SGHTA and FQGNSA. J was trimmed by 1 base and V by 5 bases; bases with no gene match: 11.

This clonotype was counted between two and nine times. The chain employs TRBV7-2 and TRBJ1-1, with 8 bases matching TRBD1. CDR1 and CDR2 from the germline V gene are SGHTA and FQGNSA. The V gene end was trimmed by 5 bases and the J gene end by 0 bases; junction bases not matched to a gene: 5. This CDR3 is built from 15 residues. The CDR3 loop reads CASSPRGRVNTEAFF. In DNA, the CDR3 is TGTGCCAGCAGCCCCAGGGGGCGGGTGAACACTGAAGCTTTCTTT.

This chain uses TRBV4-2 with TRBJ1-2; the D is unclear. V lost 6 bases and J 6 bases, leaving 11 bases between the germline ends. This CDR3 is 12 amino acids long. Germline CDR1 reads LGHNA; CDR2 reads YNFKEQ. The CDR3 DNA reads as TGTGCCAGCAGGGGCGTCCGGGATGGCTACACCTTC. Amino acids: CASRGVRDGYTF.

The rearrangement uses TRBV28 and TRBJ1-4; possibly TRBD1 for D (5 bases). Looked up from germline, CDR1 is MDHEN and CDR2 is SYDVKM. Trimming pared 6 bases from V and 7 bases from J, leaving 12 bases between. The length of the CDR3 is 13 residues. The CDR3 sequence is CASRGVGREKLFF. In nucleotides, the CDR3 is TGTGCCAGCAGGGGGGTCGGCCGTGAAAAACTGTTTTTT. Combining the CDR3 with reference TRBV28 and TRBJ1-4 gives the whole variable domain DVKVTQSSRYLVKRTGEKVFLECVQDMDHENMFWYRQDPGLGLRLIYFSYDVKMKEKGDIPEGYSVSREKKERFSLILESASTNQTSMYLCASRGVGREKLFFGSGTQLSVL.

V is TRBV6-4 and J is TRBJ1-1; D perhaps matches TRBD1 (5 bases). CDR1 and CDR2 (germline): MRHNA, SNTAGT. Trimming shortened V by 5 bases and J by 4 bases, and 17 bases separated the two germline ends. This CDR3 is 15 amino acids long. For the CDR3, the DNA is TGTGCCAGCAGTCCACGGGGGGGTTTGGGCACTGAAGCTTTCTTT. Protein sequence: CASSPRGGLGTEAFF.